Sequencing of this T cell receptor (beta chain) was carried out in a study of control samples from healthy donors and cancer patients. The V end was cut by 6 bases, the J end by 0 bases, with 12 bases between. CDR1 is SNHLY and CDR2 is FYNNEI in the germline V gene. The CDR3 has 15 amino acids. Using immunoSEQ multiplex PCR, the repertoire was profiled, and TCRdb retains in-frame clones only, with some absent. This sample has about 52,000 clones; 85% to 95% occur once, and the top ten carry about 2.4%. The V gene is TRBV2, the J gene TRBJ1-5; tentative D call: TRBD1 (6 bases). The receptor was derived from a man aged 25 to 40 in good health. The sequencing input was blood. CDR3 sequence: CASRRTDHSNQPQHF. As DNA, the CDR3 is TGTGCCAGCAGGAGGACAGATCATAGCAATCAGCCCCAGCATTTT.